This T cell receptor (beta chain) originates from a study of cytomegalovirus exposure and HLA in healthy donors. Unrecorded immune exposure was likely among donors, who were nominally healthy when sampled. In germline, CDR1 is LGHNA, CDR2 YSLEER. V was clipped by 0 bases and J by 13 bases, with 18 bases between them. The CDR3 has 15 amino acids. About this clone itself: The sample has other DNA sequences that encode this CDR3 too.

The PCR made use of 60 Vbeta and 13 Jbeta primers. Authors' analysis steps: A follow-up analysis tallied 86 million or so unique TCR beta chains, roughly 11 million shared. Repertoires were generated with immunoSEQ multiplex PCR, while TCRdb's copy carries only in-frame clones and drops some. That table supplies the V and J calls and clone size; D and trimming were determined from the DNA. The data show 80,000 to 100,000 clones, roughly 70% seen once. Sequences were obtained from PBMCs. This sequence was found in a young woman in good health and CMV-seropositive. The chain combines TRBV4-3 with TRBJ2-2; a weak D match, TRBD1 (6 bases). CDR3 sequence: CASSQDEGDTGRLFF. In DNA form, the CDR3 reads TGCGCCAGCAGCCAAGATGAGGGGGACACAGGGAGGCTGTTTTTT.